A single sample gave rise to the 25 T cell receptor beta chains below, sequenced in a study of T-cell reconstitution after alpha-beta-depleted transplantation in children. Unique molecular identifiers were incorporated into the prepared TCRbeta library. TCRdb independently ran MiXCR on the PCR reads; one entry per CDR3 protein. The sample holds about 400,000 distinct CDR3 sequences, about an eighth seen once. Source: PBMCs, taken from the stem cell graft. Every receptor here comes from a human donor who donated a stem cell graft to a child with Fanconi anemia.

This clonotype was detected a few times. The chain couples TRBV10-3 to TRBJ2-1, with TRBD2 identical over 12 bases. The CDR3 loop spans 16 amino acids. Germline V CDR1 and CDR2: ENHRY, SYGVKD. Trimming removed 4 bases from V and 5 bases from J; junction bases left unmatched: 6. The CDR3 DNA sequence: TGTGCCATCAGTGCCCCTAGCGGGGGGGCGAACAATGAGCAGTTCTTC. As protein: CAISAPSGGANNEQFF.

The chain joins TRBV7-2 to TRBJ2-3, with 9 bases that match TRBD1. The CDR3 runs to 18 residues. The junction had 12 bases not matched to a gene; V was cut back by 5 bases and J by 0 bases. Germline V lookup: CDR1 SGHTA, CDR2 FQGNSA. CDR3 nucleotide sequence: TGTGCCAGCAGCCTCCGCACTAACAGGGGGCTGAGCACAGATACGCAGTATTTT. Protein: CASSLRTNRGLSTDTQYF.

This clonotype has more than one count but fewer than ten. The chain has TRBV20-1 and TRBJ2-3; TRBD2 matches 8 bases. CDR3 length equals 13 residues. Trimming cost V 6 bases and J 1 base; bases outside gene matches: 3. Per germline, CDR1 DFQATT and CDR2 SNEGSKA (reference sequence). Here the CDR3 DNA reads TGCAGTGCCGAGACTAGCGGCACAGATACGCAGTATTTT. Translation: CSAETSGTDTQYF.

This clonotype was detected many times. The CDR3 is CASSPTGTRGHGYTF. CDR3 DNA: TGTGCCAGCAGTCCAACAGGTACTCGGGGCCATGGCTACACCTTC. V usage is TRBV12-3 or TRBV12-4 and J usage is TRBJ1-2, with D perhaps TRBD1 (5 bases). V was clipped by 5 bases and J by 6 bases, with 19 bases between them. CDR3 size: 15 residues.

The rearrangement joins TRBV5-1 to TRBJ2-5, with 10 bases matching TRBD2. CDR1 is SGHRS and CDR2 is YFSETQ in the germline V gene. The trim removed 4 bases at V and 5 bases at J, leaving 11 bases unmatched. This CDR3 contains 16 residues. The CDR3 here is CASSLLPGLAIETQYF. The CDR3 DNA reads TGCGCCAGCAGCCTCCTACCGGGACTAGCGATTGAGACCCAGTACTTC.

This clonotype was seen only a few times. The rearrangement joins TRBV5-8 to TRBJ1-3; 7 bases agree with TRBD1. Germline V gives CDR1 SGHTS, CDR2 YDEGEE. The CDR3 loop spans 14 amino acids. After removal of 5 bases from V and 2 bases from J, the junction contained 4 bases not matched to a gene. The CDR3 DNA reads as TGTGCCAGCAGTTTTGACAGGGCTGGAAACACCATATATTTT. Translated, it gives CASSFDRAGNTIYF.

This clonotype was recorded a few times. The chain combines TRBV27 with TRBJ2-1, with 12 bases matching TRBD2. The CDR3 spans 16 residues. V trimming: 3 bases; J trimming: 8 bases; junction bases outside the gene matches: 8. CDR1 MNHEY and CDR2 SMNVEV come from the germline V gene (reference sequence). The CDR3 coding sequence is TGTGCCAGCAGTTTTCTTCTAGCGGGGGGGCGTCATGAGCAGTTCTTC. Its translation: CASSFLLAGGRHEQFF.

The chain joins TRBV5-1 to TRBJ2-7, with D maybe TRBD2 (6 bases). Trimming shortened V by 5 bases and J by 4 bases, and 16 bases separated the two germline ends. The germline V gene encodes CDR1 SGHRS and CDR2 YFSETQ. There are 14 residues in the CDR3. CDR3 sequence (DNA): TGCGCCAGCAGGCCGCTAATCGGGGGTTACGAGCAGTACTTC. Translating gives CASRPLIGGYEQYF.

CDR3 amino acids: CASTERTGRTGELFF. The CDR3 DNA reads as TGTGCCAGCACCGAACGGACAGGGCGGACCGGGGAGCTGTTTTTT. The chain employs TRBV6-1 and TRBJ2-2, with 8 positions matching TRBD1. The length of the CDR3 is 15 residues. In germline, CDR1 is MNHNS, CDR2 SASEGT. V lost 7 bases to trimming and J lost 5 bases; unmatched junction nucleotides: 9.

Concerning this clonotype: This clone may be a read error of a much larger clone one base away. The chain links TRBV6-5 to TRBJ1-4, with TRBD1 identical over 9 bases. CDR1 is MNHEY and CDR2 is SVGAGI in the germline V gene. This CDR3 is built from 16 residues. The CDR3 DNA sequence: TGTGCCATCAGTTCCGCCGGGACAGGGATGAATGAAAAACTGTTTTTT. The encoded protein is CAISSAGTGMNEKLFF.

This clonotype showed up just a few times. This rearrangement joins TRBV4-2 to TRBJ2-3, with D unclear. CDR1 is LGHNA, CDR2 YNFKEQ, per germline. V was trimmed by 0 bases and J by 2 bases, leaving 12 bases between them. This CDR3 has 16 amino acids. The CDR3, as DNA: TGTGCCAGCAGCCAAGATCCCAGCGAAAACACAGATACGCAGTATTTT. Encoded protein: CASSQDPSENTDTQYF.

In nucleotides, the CDR3 is TGCAGTGCTACTAGTTGGGCAGCCCAAGAGACCCAGTACTTC. Translating it yields CSATSWAAQETQYF. The chain uses TRBV20-1 and TRBJ2-5; D is undetermined. The CDR3 loop spans 14 amino acids. Germline lookup yields CDR1 DFQATT and CDR2 SNEGSKA (reference sequence). Trimming removed 4 bases at V and 1 base at J, with 13 bases between.

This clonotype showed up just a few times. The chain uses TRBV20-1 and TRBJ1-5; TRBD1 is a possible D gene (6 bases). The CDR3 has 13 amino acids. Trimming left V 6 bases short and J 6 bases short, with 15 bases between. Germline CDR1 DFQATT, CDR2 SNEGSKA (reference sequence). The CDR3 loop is CSATQGATQPQHF. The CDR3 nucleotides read TGCAGTGCGACACAGGGAGCTACTCAGCCCCAGCATTTT.

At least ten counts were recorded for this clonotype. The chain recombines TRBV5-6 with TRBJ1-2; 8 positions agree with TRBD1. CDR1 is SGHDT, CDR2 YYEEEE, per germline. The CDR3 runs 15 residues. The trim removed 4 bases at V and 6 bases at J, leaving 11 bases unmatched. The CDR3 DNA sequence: TGTGCCAGCAGCGTAAGCCCGGACAGGGCCCATGGCTACACCTTC. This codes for CASSVSPDRAHGYTF.

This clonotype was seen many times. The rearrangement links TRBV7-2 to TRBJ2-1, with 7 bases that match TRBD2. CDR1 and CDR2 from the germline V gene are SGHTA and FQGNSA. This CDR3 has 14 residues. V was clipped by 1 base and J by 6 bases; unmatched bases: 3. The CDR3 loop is CASSLVWGGNEQFF. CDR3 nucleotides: TGTGCCAGCAGCTTAGTGTGGGGGGGCAATGAGCAGTTCTTC. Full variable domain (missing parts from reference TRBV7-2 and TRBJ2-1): GAGVSQSPSNKVTEKGKDVELRCDPISGHTALYWYRQSLGQGLEFLIYFQGNSAPDKSGLPSDRFSAERTGGSVSTLTIQRTQQEDSAVYLCASSLVWGGNEQFFGPGTRLTVL.

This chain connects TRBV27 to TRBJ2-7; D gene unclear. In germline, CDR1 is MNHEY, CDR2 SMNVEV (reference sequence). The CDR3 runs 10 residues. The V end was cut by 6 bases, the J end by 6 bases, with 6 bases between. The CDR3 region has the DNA TGTGCCAGCAGCCCGCGCGAGCAGTACTTC. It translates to CASSPREQYF.

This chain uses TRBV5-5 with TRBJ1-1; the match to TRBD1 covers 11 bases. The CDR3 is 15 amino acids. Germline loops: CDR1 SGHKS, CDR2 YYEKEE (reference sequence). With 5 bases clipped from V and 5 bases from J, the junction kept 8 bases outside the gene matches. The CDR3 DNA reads TGTGCCAGCAGGTCCGGACAGGGGGCTATTACTGAAGCTTTCTTT. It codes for CASRSGQGAITEAFF.

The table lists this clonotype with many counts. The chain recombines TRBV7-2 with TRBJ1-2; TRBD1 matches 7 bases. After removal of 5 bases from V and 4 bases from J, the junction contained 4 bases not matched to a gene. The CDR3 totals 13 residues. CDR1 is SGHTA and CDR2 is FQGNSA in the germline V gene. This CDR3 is CASSQDRRYGYTF. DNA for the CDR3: TGTGCCAGCAGCCAGGACAGGCGCTATGGCTACACCTTC.

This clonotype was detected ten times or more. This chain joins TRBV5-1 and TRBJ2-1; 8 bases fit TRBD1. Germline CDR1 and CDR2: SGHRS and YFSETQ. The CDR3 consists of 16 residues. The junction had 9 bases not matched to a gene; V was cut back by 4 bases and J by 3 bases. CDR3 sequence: CASSLAGTGLYNEQFF. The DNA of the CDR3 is TGCGCCAGCAGCCTAGCCGGGACAGGCCTCTACAATGAGCAGTTCTTC.

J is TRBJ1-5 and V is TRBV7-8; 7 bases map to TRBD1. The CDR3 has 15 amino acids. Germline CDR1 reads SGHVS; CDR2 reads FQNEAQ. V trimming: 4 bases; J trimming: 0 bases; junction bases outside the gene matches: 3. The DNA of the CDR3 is TGTGCCAGCAGCTGGGGGACAGCTAGCAATCAGCCCCAGCATTTT. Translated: CASSWGTASNQPQHF.

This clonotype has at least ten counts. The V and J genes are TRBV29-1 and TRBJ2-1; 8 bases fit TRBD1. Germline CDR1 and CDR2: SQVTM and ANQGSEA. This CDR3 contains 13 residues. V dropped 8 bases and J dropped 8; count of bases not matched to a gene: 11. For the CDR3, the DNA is TGCAGCATCGGACAGGGCTATGTGGATGAGCAGTTCTTC. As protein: CSIGQGYVDEQFF.

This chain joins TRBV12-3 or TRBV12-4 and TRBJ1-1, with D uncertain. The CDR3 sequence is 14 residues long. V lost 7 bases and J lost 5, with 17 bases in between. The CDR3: CASKREGSGTEAFF. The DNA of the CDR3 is TGTGCCAGCAAGAGGGAGGGAAGTGGAACTGAAGCTTTCTTT.

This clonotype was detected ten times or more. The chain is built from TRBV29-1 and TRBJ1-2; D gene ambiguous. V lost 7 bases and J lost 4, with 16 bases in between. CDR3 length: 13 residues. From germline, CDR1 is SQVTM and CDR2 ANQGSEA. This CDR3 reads CSAVSLRTYGYTF. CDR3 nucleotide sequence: TGCAGCGCCGTTAGCCTCAGGACCTATGGCTACACCTTC.

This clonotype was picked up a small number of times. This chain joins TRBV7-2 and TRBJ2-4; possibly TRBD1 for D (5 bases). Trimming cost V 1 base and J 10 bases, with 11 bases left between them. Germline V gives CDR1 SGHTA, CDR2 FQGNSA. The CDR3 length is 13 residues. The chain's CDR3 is CASSLGYQGIQYF. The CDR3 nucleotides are TGTGCCAGCAGCTTAGGATATCAGGGAATTCAGTACTTC.

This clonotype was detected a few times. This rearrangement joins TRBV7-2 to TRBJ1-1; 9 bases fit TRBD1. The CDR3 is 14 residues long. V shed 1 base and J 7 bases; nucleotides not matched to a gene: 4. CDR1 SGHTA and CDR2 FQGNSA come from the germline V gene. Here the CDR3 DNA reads TGTGCCAGCAGCTTAGGACAGGGGGGGATTGAAGCTTTCTTT. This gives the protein CASSLGQGGIEAFF.